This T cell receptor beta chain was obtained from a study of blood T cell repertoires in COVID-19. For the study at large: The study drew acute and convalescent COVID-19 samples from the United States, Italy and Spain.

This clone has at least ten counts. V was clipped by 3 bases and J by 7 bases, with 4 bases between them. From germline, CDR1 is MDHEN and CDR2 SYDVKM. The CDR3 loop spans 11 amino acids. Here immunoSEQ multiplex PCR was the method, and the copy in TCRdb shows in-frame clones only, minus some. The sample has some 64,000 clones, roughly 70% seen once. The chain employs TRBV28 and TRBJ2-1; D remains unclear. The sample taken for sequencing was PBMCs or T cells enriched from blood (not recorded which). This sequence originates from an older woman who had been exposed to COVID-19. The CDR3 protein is CASSLRNEQFF. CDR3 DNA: TGTGCCAGCAGTTTGAGGAATGAGCAGTTCTTC.